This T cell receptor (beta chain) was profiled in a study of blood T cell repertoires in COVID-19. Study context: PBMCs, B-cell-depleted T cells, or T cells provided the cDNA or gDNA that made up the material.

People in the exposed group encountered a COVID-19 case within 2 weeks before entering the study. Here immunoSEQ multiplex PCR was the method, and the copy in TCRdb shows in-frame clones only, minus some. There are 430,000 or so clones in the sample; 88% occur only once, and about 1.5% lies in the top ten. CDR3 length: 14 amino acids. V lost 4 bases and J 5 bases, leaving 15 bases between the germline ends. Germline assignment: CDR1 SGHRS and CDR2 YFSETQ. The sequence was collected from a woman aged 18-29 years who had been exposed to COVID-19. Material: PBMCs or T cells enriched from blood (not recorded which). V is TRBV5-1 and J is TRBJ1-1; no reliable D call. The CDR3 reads CASSTGVGGTEAFF. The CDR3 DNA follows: TGCGCCAGCAGCACTGGTGTCGGAGGGACTGAAGCTTTCTTT.